This entry lists 12 T cell receptor beta chains sequenced from one sample in a study of beta chain features in type 1 diabetes. Study observations and caveats: When Type 1 diabetes patients were examined, their TCRB CDR3s proved moderately but significantly shorter in all four CD4+ subsets.

The whole isolated RNA underwent reverse transcription, so sequencing captured expressed TCRB transcripts. Libraries were prepared by immunoSEQ multiplex PCR; TCRdb keeps only in-frame clonotypes and omits some of them. The data hold 140,000 to 150,000 clones, with 10% to 15% observed a single time. No antigen has been identified for these receptors. Specimen: central memory CD4+ T cells from blood. Every receptor here comes from a man aged 18 to 29 with type 1 diabetes.

This chain connects TRBV28 to TRBJ2-1; D may be TRBD2 (5 bases). Germline CDR1 MDHEN, CDR2 SYDVKM. The V end lost 10 bases, the J end lost 0 bases, and 7 bases lay between the germline ends. The CDR3 has 12 amino acids. CDR3 nucleotides: TGTGCCACAGAGGGCTCCTACAATGAGCAGTTCTTC. Translating gives CATEGSYNEQFF.

About this clone itself: This CDR3 is also generated by other DNA sequences in the sample. The V and J genes are TRBV5-1 and TRBJ2-5; D uncertain. Germline CDR1 SGHRS, CDR2 YFSETQ. The CDR3 is 13 amino acids. Deletions cut 0 bases from V and 1 base from J, with 4 bases between. DNA of the CDR3: TGCGCCAGCAGCTTGGGTTTCCAAGAGACCCAGTACTTC. Protein product: CASSLGFQETQYF.

The gene calls are TRBV28 and TRBJ1-2; the D gene is possibly TRBD1 (5 bases). Germline V gene data show CDR1 as MDHEN and CDR2 as SYDVKM. The CDR3 covers 14 residues. The V gene lost 2 bases and the J gene lost 4 bases, with 11 bases spanning the gap. The CDR3 spells CASSLIPGPYGYTF. The DNA for the CDR3 is TGTGCCAGCAGTTTAATTCCGGGACCCTATGGCTACACCTTC.

This clone has only a few counts. The gene calls are TRBV7-9 and TRBJ2-5; D unresolved. V lost 1 base to trimming and J lost 6 bases, with 12 bases between them. The CDR3 contains 14 residues. The germline gives CDR1 SEHNR, CDR2 FQNEAQ (reference sequence). The CDR3 region is CASSLVGGLQTQYF. The CDR3 DNA sequence: TGTGCCAGCAGCTTAGTTGGCGGTTTGCAGACCCAGTACTTC.

As regards this clone: Other DNA variants within this sample encode the same CDR3. The chain is built from TRBV2 and TRBJ2-5; 14 nucleotides agree with TRBD2. Per the germline V gene, CDR1 is SNHLY and CDR2 is FYNNEI. J was trimmed by 5 bases and V by 6 bases; bases with no gene match: 2. The CDR3 spans 14 residues. The CDR3 sequence is CASRTSGRVETQYF. DNA for the CDR3: TGTGCCAGCAGGACTAGCGGGAGGGTTGAGACCCAGTACTTC.

The chain carries TRBV30 and TRBJ1-1; D perhaps matches TRBD1 (5 bases). Trimming took 5 bases from V and 1 from J, leaving 14 bases between them. CDR3 size: 14 residues. CDR1 and CDR2 (germline): GTSNPN, SVGIG (reference sequence). Here the CDR3 reads CAWGPLGGNTEAFF. The CDR3 DNA sequence: TGTGCCTGGGGACCCTTGGGGGGGAACACTGAAGCTTTCTTT. The full variable domain, in which reference TRBV30 and TRBJ1-1 provide the parts outside the CDR3, is SQTIHQWPATLVQPVGSPLSLECTVEGTSNPNLYWYRQAAGRGLQLLFYSVGIGQISSEVPQNLSASRPQDRQFILSSKKLLLSDSGFYLCAWGPLGGNTEAFFGQGTRLTVV.

This clone was counted between two and nine times. The CDR3 region has the DNA TGTGCCTGGAATCAGGCAGCAGGAAACACCATATATTTT. Protein sequence: CAWNQAAGNTIYF. The V and J genes are TRBV30 and TRBJ1-3; D unclear. Trimming removed 4 bases from V and 4 bases from J, with 11 bases in between. In germline, CDR1 is GTSNPN, CDR2 SVGIG (reference sequence). The CDR3 totals 13 residues.

In DNA form, the CDR3 reads TGTGCCAGCAGCTTAGCGCAGGTTGAGACCCAGTACTTC. Encoded protein: CASSLAQVETQYF. The chain joins TRBV7-7 to TRBJ2-5; D unclear. The CDR3 contains 13 residues. With 0 bases removed from V and 5 bases from J, the gap between germline ends came to 7 bases. From germline, CDR1 is SSHAT and CDR2 FNYEAQ (reference sequence). The full variable domain, with the rest looked up from reference TRBV7-7 and TRBJ2-5, is GAGVSQSPRYKVTKRGQDVTLRCDPISSHATLYWYQQALGQGPEFLTYFNYEAQPDKSGLPSDRFSAERPEGSISTLTIQRTEQRDSAMYRCASSLAQVETQYFGPGTRLLVL.

The rearrangement joins TRBV14 to TRBJ2-1; tentative D call: TRBD2 (6 bases). V was clipped by 4 bases and J by 7 bases, with 14 bases between them. Germline CDR1 SGHDN, CDR2 FVKESK. The CDR3 sequence is 14 residues long. CDR3 region: CASSPPAGGNEQFF. The CDR3 nucleotides read TGTGCCAGCAGCCCTCCTGCTGGAGGGAATGAGCAGTTCTTC. The whole variable domain, filled in from reference TRBV14 and TRBJ2-1, reads EAGVTQFPSHSVIEKGQTVTLRCDPISGHDNLYWYRRVMGKEIKFLLHFVKESKQDESGMPNNRFLAERTGGTYSTLKVQPAELEDSGVYFCASSPPAGGNEQFFGPGTRLTVL.

This clone was counted between two and nine times. This chain links TRBV6-1 with TRBJ2-7, with 7 bases that match TRBD1. V dropped 7 bases and J dropped 5; count of bases not matched to a gene: 14. CDR3 length equals 15 residues. Germline lookup yields CDR1 MNHNS and CDR2 SASEGT. The CDR3 loop is CASTIRTGDGHEQYF. Written as DNA, the CDR3 is TGTGCCAGCACTATAAGAACAGGGGACGGCCACGAGCAGTACTTC.

The chain joins TRBV2 to TRBJ1-2, with TRBD1 matching 9 bases. This CDR3 region has 14 residues. Germline-derived CDR1 and CDR2 are SNHLY and FYNNEI. The junction had 5 bases not matched to a gene; V was cut back by 6 bases and J by 3 bases. CDR3 coding DNA: TGTGCCAGCAGCGTACAGGGGGCAGACTATGGCTACACCTTC. Protein product: CASSVQGADYGYTF.

J is TRBJ1-1 and V is TRBV18; no firm D call. The germline gives CDR1 KGHSH, CDR2 LQKENI. This CDR3 has 13 residues. The ends were cut back, 3 bases at V and 1 base at J, with 6 bases in the middle. CDR3 residues: CASSPVANTEAFF. The CDR3, as DNA: TGTGCCAGCTCACCGGTGGCGAACACTGAAGCTTTCTTT.